This TCR beta chain was found in a study of blood T cell repertoires in COVID-19 (dated by TCRdb to 2020 to 2021). For context, the study as a whole: Collaborator samples came from the United States, Italy and Spain and covered acute and convalescent phases of COVID-19. The samples were drawn from two sources: the first 160 participants of the ongoing ImmuneRACE study, and approximately 1,300 subjects contributed by 6 global collaborators. The prospective study material was composed of cDNA or gDNA derived from T cells, B-cell-depleted T cells, or PBMCs. Sample metadata almost always included a de-identified subject ID, COVID-19 status, age in years and sex. The repertoires were made available in a free public database intended to serve as a resource for research on the immune response to SARS-CoV-2. Where HLA class I and class II types were available, the types were taken from metadata supplied by the sample provider, not from assay-based typing. Deeply sampled blood TCRbeta repertoires from subjects exposed to, actively infected with, or recovered from COVID-19 were included in the dataset. What the authors observed across the whole study: The quantity of clinical and demographic metadata differed by source and by participant and was supplied without curation.

To note about this clone: No cognate antigen has been identified for it. No quality values exist for individual bases; no much larger clone is one base distant.

Each collaborating institution followed its own protocols to collect whole blood in K2EDTA tubes. For TCRbeta analysis, collaborators shipped samples in one of three forms: frozen whole blood, isolated PBMCs, or DNA extracted from either of those sample types. TCRbeta CDR3 regions were amplified from genomic DNA by means of the immunoSEQ Assay, a bias-controlled multiplex PCR. Under the source paper's analysis protocol: The number of nucleated cells in each sample was estimated from the amplification of reference gene primers within the assay. To quantify the absolute abundance of each unique TCRbeta CDR3 rearrangement, sequence reads were collapsed and filtered. For each sample, productive Simpson clonality was calculated as the square root of Simpson's diversity index over productive rearrangements. The source is immuneACCESS, and TCRdb retained only in-frame sequences with V and J called. Part of the clones is not carried over; for the studies checked, unresolved V genes explain less than half of this, and the remainder is unexplained. From that table come the V and J calls and clone size; the DNA was used to work out D and trimming. A total of about 180,000 clones appear in this sample, more than 85% of them only once. In total, the top ten clones hold approximately 2.9% of the sample.

Sequences were obtained from peripheral blood. The sequence was collected from a woman in her twenties or thirties with active or convalescent COVID-19.

For the CDR3, the sequence is CASRPSEDNQPQHF. The bases read TGTGCCAGCAGACCATCCGAGGATAATCAGCCCCAGCATTTT. The sequence is built from TRBV27 and TRBJ1-5, with the D gene not clear enough to name. A distance of 13 bases separates the germline ends of V and J, which lose 6 bases and 4 bases respectively. Measured from the cysteine to the phenylalanine, the CDR3 is 14 residues long. The only DNA kept is the CDR3, 42 bases in frame from the first base. CDR1 and CDR2, looked up from the germline V gene (reference sequence), are MNHEY and SMNVEV.